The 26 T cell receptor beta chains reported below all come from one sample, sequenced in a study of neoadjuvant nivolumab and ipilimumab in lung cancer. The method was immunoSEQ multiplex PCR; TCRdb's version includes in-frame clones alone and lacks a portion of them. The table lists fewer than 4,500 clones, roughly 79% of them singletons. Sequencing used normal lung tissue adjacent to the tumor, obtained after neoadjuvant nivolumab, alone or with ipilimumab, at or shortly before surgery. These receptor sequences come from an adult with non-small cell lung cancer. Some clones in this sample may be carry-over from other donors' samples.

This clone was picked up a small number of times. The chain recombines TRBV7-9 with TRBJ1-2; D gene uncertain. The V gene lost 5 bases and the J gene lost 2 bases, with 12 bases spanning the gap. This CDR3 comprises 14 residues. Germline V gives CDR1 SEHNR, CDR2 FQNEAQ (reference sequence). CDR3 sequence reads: CASSPIRINYGYTF. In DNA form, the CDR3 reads TGTGCCAGCAGCCCCATTAGAATCAACTATGGCTACACCTTC.

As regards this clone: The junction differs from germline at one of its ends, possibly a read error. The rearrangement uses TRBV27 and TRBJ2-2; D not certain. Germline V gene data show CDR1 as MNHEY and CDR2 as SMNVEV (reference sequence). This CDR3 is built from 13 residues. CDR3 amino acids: CANSFSGTGELFF. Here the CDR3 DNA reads TGTGCCAACAGTTTCTCAGGCACCGGGGAGCTGTTTTTT.

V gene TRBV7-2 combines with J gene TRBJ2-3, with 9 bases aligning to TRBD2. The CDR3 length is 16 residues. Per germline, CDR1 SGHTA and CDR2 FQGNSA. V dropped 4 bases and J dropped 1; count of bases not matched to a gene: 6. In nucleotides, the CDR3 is TGTGCCAGCAGCTCCCTAGTAGCGGGGGGCACAGATACGCAGTATTTT. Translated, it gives CASSSLVAGGTDTQYF.

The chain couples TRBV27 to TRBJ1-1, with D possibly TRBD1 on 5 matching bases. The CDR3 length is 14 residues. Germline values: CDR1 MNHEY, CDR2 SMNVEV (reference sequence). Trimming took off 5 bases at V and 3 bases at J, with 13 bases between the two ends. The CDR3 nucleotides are TGTGCCAGCAGTCCCCAGGGTGAGGACACTGAAGCTTTCTTT. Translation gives CASSPQGEDTEAFF.

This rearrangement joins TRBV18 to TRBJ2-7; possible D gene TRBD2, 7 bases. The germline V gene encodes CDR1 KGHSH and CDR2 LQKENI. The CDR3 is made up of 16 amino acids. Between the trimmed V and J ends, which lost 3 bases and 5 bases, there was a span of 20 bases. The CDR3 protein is CASSPGGGAVINEQYF. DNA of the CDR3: TGTGCCAGCTCACCGGGTGGGGGGGCCGTAATCAACGAGCAGTACTTC. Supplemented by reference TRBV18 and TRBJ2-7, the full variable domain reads NAGVMQNPRHLVRRRGQEARLRCSPMKGHSHVYWYRQLPEEGLKFMVYLQKENIIDESGMPKERFSAEFPKEGPSILRIQQVVRGDSAAYFCASSPGGGAVINEQYFGPGTRLTVT.

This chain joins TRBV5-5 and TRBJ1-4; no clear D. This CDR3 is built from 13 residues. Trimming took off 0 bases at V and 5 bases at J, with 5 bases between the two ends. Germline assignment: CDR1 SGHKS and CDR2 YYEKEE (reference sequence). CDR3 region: CASSLGPNEKLFF. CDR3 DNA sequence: TGTGCCAGCAGCTTGGGTCCCAATGAAAAACTGTTTTTT.

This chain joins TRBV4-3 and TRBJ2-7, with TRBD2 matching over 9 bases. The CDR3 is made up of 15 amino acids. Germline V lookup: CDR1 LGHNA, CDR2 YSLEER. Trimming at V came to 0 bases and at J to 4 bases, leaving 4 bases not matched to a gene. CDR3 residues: CASSQDASGGYEQYF. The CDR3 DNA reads TGCGCCAGCAGCCAAGATGCGAGCGGGGGGTACGAGCAGTACTTC.

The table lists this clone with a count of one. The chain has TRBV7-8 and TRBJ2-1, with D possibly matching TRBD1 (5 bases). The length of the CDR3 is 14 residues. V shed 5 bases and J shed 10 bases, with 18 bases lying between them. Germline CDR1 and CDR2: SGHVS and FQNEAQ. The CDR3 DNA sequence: TGTGCCAGCAGCCCGATAGCAGGGAAACGGGAGCAGTTCTTC. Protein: CASSPIAGKREQFF.

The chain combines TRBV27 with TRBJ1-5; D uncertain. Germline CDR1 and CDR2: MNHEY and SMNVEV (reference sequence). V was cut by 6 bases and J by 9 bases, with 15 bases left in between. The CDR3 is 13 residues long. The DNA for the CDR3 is TGTGCCAGCAGCCAACGGCCCGATTCGCCCCAGCATTTT. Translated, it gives CASSQRPDSPQHF.

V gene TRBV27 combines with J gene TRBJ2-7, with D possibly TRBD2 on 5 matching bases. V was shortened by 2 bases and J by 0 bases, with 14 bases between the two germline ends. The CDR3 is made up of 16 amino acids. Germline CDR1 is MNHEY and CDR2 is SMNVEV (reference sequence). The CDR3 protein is CASSLTGRGSSYEQYF. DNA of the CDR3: TGTGCCAGCAGTTTAACGGGTCGGGGAAGCTCCTACGAGCAGTACTTC.

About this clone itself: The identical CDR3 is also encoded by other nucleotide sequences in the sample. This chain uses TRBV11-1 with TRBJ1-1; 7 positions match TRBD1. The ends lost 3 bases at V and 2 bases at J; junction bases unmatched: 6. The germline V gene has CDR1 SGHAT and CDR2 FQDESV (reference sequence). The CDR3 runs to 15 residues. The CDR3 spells CASSLGQNLNTEAFF. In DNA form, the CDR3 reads TGTGCCAGCAGCTTGGGACAGAACCTTAACACTGAAGCTTTCTTT.

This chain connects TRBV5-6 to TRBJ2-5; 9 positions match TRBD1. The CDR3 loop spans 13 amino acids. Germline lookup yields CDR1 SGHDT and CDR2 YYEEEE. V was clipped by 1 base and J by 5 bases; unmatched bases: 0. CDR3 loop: CASSLTGGETQYF. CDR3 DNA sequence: TGTGCCAGCAGCTTGACAGGGGGCGAGACCCAGTACTTC.

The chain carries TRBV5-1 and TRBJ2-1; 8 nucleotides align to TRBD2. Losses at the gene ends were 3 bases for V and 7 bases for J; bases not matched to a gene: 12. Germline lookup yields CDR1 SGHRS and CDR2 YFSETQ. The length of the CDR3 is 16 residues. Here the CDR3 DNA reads TGCGCCAGCAGCTCTCCCCGGGGGGGCTCTTGGAATGAGCAGTTCTTC. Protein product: CASSSPRGGSWNEQFF.

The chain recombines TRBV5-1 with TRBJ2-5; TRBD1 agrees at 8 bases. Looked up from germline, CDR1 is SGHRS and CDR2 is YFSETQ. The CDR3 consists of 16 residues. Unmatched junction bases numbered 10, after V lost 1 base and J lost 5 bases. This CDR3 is CASSLLLGQGGETQYF. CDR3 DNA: TGCGCCAGCAGCTTGCTACTAGGACAGGGCGGGGAGACCCAGTACTTC.

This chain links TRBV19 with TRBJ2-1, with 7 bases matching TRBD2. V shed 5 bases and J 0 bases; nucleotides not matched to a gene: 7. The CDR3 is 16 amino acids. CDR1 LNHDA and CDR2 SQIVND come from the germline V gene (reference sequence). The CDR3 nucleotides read TGTGCCAGTAGTCTCGGACTAGAGAGCTCCTACAATGAGCAGTTCTTC. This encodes CASSLGLESSYNEQFF.

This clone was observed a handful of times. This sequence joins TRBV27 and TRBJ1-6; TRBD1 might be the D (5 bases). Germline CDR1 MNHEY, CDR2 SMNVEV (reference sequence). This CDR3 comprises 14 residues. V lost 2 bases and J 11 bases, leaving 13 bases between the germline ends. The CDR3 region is CASSLEGEKTPLHF. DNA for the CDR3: TGTGCCAGCAGTTTAGAAGGGGAAAAAACACCCCTCCACTTT.

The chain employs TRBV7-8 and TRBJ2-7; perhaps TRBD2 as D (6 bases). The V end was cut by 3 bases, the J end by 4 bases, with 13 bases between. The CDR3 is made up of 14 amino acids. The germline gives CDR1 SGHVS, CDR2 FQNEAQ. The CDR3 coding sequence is TGTGCCAGCAGCTTGCGGAGGGTTGGGTACGAGCAGTACTTC. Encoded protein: CASSLRRVGYEQYF.

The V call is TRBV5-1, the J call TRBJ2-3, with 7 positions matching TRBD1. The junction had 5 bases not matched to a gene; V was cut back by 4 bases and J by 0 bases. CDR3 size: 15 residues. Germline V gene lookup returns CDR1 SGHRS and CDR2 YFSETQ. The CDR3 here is CASSPGQVSTDTQYF. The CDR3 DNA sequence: TGCGCCAGCAGCCCCGGACAGGTTAGCACAGATACGCAGTATTTT.

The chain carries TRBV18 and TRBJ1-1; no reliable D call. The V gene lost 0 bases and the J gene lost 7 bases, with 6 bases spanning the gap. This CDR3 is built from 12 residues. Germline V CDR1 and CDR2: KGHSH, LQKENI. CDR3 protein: CASSPPPLEAFF. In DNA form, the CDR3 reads TGTGCCAGCTCACCACCGCCTCTTGAAGCTTTCTTT.

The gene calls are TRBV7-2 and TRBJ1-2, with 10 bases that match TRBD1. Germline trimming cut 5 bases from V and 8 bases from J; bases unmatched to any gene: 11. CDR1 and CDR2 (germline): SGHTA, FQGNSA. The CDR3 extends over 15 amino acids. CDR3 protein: CASSRTGTGAGGYTF. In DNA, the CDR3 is TGTGCCAGCAGCCGAACCGGGACAGGGGCGGGAGGCTACACCTTC. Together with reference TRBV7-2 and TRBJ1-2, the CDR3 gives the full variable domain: GAGVSQSPSNKVTEKGKDVELRCDPISGHTALYWYRQSLGQGLEFLIYFQGNSAPDKSGLPSDRFSAERTGGSVSTLTIQRTQQEDSAVYLCASSRTGTGAGGYTFGSGTRLTVV.

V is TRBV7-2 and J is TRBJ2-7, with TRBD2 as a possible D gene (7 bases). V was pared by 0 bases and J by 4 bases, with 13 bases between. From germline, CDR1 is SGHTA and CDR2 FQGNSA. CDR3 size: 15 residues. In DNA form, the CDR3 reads TGTGCCAGCAGCTTAGCCCCGGGGGGCAGGTACGAGCAGTACTTC. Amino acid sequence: CASSLAPGGRYEQYF.

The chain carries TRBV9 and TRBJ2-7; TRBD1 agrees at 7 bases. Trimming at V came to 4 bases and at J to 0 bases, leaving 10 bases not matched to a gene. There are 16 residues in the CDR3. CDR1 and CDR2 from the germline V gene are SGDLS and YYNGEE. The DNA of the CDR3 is TGTGCCAGCAGCACCAGCGCCGGGACAGCCTCCTACGAGCAGTACTTC. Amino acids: CASSTSAGTASYEQYF.

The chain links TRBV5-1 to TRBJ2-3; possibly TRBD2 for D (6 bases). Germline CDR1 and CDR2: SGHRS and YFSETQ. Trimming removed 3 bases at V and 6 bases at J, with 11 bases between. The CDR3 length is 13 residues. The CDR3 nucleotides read TGCGCCAGCAGCTCCACGACTAGGGATACGCAGTATTTT. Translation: CASSSTTRDTQYF.

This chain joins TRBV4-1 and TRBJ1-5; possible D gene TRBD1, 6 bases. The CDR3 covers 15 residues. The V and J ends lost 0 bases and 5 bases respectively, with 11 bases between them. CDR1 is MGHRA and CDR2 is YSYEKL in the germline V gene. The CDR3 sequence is CASSQDRAGDQPQHF. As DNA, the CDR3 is TGCGCCAGCAGCCAAGATCGGGCAGGGGATCAGCCCCAGCATTTT.

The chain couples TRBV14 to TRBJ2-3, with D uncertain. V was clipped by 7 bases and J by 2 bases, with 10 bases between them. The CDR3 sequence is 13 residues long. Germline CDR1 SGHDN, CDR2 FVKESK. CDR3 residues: CASKKRLTDTQYF. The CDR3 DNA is TGTGCCAGCAAGAAGAGACTCACAGATACGCAGTATTTT. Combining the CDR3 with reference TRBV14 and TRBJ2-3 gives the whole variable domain EAGVTQFPSHSVIEKGQTVTLRCDPISGHDNLYWYRRVMGKEIKFLLHFVKESKQDESGMPNNRFLAERTGGTYSTLKVQPAELEDSGVYFCASKKRLTDTQYFGPGTRLTVL.

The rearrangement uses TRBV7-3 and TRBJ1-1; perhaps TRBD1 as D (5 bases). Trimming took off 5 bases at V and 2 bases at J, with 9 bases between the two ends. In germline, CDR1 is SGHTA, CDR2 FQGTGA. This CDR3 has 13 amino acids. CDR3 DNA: TGTGCCAGCAGCCCGGACATAAACACTGAAGCTTTCTTT. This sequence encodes CASSPDINTEAFF.